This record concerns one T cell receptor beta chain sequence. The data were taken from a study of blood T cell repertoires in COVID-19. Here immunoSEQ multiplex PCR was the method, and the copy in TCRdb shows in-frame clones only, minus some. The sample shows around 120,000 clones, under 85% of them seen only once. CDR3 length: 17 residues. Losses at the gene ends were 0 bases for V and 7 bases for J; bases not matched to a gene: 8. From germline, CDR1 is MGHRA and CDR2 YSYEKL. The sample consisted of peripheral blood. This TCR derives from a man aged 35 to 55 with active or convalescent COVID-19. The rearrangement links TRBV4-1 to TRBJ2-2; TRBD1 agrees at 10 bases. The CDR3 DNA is TGCGCCAGCAGCCAAGATCCCGGGACAGGGGTTTACGGGGAGCTGTTTTTT. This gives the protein CASSQDPGTGVYGELFF.